This T cell receptor (beta chain) was identified during a study of Ad26.COV2.S vaccination and SARS-CoV-2 variants. Comments on this clone: Its antigen is as yet unknown.

This CDR3 has 14 amino acids. Findings and caveats of the study: Researchers cautioned that TCR breadth and depth analyses may have underestimated total T cell responses.

TCRdb's table, derived via immunoSEQ multiplex PCR, lists solely in-frame clones and lacks some. The table includes hundreds of thousands of clones, more than 70% detected once. Treatment meaning: around 19 received Ad26.COV2.S at low or high dose, single or two shots; several received placebo; per-sample allocation not given. The samples date from day 63 after the first vaccine or placebo injection. The chain recombines TRBV21-1 with TRBJ1-1. TRBV21-1 is given as a pseudogene. The sequence came from a person between 18 and 65 years old who received the Ad26.COV2.S COVID-19 vaccine or a placebo. The specimen comprised peripheral blood, sampled in a trial of Ad26.COV2.S vaccine versus placebo. The CDR3, as DNA: TGTGCCAGCAGCGAGAGAGTCCAGAACACTGAAGCTTTCTTT. This sequence encodes CASSERVQNTEAFF.